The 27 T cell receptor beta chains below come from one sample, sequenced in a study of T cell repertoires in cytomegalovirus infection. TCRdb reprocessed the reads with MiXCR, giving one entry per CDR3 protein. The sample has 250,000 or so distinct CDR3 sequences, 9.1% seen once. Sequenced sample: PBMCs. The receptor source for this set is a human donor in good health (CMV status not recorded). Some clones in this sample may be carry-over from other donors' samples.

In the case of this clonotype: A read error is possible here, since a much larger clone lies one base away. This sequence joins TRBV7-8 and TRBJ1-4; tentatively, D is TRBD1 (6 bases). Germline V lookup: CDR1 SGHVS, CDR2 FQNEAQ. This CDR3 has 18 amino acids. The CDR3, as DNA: TGTGCCAGCAGCCTGTTTTCCAGACAGGCCTCAACTAATGAAAATCTGTTTTTT. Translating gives CASSLFSRQASTNENLFF. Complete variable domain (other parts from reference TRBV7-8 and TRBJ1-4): GAGVSQSPRYKVAKRGQDVALRCDPISGHVSLFWYQQALGQGPEFLTYFQNEAQLDKSGLPSDRFFAERPEGSVSTLKIQRTQQEDSAVYLCASSLFSRQASTNENLFFGSGTQLSVL.

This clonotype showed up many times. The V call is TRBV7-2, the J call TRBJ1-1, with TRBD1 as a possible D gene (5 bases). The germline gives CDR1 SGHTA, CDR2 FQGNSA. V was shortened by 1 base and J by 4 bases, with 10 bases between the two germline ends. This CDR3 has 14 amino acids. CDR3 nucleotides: TGTGCCAGCAGCTTAGTTCAGGGATCCACTGAAGCTTTCTTT. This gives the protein CASSLVQGSTEAFF.

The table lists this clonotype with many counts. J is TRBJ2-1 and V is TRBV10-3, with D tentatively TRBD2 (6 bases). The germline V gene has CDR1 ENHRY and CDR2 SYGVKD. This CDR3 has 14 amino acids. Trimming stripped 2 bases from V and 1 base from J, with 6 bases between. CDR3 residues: CAISERGSYNEQFF. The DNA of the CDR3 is TGTGCCATCAGTGAGCGGGGGTCCTACAATGAGCAGTTCTTC.

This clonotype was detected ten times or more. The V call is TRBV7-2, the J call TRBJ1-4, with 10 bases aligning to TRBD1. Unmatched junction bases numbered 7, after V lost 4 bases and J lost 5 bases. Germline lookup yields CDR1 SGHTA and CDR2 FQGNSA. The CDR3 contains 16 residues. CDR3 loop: CASSSNPGQGNEKLFF. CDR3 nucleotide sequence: TGTGCCAGCAGCTCCAATCCGGGACAGGGGAATGAAAAACTGTTTTTT.

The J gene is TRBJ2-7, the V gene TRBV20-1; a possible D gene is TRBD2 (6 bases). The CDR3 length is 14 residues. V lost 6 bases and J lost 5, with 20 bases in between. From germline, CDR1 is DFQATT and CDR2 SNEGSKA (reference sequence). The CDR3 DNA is TGCAGTGCGACAAAAATGGAGGGGTGGGACGAGCAGTACTTC. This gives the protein CSATKMEGWDEQYF.

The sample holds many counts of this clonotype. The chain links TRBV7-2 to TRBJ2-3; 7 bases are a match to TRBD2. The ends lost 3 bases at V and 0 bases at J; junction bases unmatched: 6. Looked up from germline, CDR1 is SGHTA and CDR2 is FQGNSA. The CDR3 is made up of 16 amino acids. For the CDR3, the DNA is TGTGCCAGCAGCTTCCAACTAGCGACTAGCACAGATACGCAGTATTTT. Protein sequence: CASSFQLATSTDTQYF.

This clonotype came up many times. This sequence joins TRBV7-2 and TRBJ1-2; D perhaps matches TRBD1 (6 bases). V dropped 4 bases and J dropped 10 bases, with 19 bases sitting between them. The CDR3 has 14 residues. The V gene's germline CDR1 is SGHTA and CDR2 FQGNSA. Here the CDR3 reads CASSSPGARPSYTF. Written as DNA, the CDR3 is TGTGCCAGCAGCTCTCCGGGGGCGCGACCCTCCTACACCTTC.

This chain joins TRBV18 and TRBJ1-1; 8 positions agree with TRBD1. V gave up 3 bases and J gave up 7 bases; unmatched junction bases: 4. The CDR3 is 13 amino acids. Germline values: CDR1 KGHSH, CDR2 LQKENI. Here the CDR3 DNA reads TGTGCCAGCTCACCCCAGGGGGCGGGTGAAGCTTTCTTT. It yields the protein CASSPQGAGEAFF.

In nucleotides, the CDR3 is TGTGCCTGGAGTGAAGGGACAGGGAGCTCCTACAATGAGCAGTTCTTC. Residues: CAWSEGTGSSYNEQFF. V usage is TRBV30 and J usage is TRBJ2-1, with 9 bases identical to TRBD1. CDR3 length: 16 amino acids. The germline CDR1 and CDR2 sequences are GTSNPN and SVGIG (reference sequence). V dropped 1 base and J dropped 0; count of bases not matched to a gene: 4. The full variable domain, completed using reference TRBV30 and TRBJ2-1, is SQTIHQWPATLVQPVGSPLSLECTVEGTSNPNLYWYRQAAGRGLQLLFYSVGIGQISSEVPQNLSASRPQDRQFILSSKKLLLSDSGFYLCAWSEGTGSSYNEQFFGPGTRLTVL.

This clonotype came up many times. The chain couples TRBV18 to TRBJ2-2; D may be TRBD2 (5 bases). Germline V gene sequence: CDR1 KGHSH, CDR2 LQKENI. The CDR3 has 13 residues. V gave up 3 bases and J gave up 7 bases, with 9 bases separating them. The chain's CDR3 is CASSPAAGGELFF. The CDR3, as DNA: TGTGCCAGCTCACCGGCTGCGGGCGGGGAGCTGTTTTTT. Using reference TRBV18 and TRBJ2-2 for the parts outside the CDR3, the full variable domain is NAGVMQNPRHLVRRRGQEARLRCSPMKGHSHVYWYRQLPEEGLKFMVYLQKENIIDESGMPKERFSAEFPKEGPSILRIQQVVRGDSAAYFCASSPAAGGELFFGEGSRLTVL.

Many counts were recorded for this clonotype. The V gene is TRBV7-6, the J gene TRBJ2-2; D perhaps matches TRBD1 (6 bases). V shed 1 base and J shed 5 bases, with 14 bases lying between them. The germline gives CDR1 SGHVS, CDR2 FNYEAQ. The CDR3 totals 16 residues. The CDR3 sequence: CASSLEGTRTTGELFF. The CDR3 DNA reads TGTGCCAGCAGCTTAGAGGGGACACGGACGACCGGGGAGCTGTTTTTT.

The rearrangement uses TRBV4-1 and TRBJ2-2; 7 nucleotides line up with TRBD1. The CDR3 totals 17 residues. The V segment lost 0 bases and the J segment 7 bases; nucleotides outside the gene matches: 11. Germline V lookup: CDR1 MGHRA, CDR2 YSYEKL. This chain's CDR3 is CASSQDFEGGGDGELFF. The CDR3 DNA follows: TGCGCCAGCAGCCAAGATTTTGAAGGGGGCGGAGACGGGGAGCTGTTTTTT.

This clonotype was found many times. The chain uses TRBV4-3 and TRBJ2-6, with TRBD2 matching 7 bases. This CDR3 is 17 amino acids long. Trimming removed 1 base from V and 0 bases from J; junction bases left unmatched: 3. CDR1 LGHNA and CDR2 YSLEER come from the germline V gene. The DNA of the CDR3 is TGCGCCAGCAGCCAAGGGGGAGGGAGCTCTGGGGCCAACGTCCTGACTTTC. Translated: CASSQGGGSSGANVLTF.

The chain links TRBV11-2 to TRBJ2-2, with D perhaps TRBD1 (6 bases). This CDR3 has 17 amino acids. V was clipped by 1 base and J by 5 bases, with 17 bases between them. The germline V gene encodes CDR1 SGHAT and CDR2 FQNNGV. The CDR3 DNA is TGTGCCAGCAGCTTAGGGACGACAGGAGGAGTGACCGGGGAGCTGTTTTTT. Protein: CASSLGTTGGVTGELFF.

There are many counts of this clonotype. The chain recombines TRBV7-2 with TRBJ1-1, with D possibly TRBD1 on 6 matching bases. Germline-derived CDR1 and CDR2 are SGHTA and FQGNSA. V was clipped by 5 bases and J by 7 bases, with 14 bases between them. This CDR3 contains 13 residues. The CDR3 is CASSPGVPLEAFF. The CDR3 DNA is TGTGCCAGCAGCCCAGGGGTGCCGCTTGAAGCTTTCTTT. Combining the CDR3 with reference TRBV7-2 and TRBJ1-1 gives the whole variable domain GAGVSQSPSNKVTEKGKDVELRCDPISGHTALYWYRQSLGQGLEFLIYFQGNSAPDKSGLPSDRFSAERTGGSVSTLTIQRTQQEDSAVYLCASSPGVPLEAFFGQGTRLTVV.

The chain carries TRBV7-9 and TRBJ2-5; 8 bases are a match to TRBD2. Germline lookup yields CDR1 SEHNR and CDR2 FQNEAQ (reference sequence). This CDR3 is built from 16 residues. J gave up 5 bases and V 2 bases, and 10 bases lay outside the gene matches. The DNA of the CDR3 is TGTGCCAGCAGCTTAAGGCCGGGACTAGATTCGGAGACCCAGTACTTC. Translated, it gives CASSLRPGLDSETQYF.

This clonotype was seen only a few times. The CDR3 sequence is CSASYGTSNTEAFF. CDR3 sequence (DNA): TGCAGTGCTAGCTATGGGACTTCGAACACTGAAGCTTTCTTT. The chain joins TRBV20-1 to TRBJ1-1; D may be TRBD1 (5 bases). The CDR3 runs 14 residues. The ends were cut back, 3 bases at V and 1 base at J, with 12 bases in the middle. Per germline, CDR1 DFQATT and CDR2 SNEGSKA (reference sequence).

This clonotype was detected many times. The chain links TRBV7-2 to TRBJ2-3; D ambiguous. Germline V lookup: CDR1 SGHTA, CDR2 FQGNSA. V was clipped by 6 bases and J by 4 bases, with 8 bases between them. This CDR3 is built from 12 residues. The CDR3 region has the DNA TGTGCCAGCAGTAGTGTTTCAGATACGCAGTATTTT. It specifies CASSSVSDTQYF.

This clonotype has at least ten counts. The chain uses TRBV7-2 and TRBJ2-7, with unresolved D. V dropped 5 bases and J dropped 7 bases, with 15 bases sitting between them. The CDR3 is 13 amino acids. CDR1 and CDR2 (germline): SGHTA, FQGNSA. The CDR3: CASSRISLGEQYF. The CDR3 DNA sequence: TGTGCCAGCAGCCGAATCTCACTGGGGGAGCAGTACTTC.

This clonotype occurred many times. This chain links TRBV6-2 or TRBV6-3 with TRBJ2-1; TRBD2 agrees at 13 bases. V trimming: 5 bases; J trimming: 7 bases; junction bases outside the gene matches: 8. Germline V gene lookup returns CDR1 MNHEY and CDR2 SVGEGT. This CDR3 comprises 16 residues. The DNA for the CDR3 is TGTGCCAGCAGTAAACACACTAGCGGGAGGGGGAATGAGCAGTTCTTC. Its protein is CASSKHTSGRGNEQFF.

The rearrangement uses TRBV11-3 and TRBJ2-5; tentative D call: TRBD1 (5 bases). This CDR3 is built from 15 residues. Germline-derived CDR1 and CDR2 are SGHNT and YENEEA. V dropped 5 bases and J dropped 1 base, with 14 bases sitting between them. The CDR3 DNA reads TGTGCCAGCAGCAATACTCAGGGCTTCCAAGAGACCCAGTACTTC. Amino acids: CASSNTQGFQETQYF.

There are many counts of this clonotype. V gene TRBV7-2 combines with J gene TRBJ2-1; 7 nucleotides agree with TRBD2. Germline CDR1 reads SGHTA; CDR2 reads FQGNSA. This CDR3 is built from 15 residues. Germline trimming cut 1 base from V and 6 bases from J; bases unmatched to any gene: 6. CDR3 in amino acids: CASSLVAGVGNEQFF. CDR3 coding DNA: TGTGCCAGCAGCTTAGTGGCGGGAGTAGGCAATGAGCAGTTCTTC.

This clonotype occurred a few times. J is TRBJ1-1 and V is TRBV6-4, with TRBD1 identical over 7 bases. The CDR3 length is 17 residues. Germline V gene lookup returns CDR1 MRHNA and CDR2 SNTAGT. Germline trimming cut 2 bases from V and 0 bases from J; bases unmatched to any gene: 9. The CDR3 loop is CASSDETRGPMNTEAFF. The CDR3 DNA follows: TGTGCCAGCAGTGACGAAACTAGGGGGCCCATGAACACTGAAGCTTTCTTT.

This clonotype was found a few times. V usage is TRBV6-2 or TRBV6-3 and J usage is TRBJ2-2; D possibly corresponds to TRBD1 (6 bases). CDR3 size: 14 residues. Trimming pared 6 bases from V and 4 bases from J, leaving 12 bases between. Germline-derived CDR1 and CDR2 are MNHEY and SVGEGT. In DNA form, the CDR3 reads TGTGCCAGCAGAGGGATAGGGGGCACCGGGGAGCTGTTTTTT. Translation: CASRGIGGTGELFF.

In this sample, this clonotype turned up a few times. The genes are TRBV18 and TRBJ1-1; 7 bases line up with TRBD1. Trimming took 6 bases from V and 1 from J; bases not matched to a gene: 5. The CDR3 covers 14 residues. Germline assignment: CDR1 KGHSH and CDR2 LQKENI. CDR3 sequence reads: CASSQNRGNTEAFF. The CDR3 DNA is TGTGCCAGCTCTCAGAACAGGGGGAACACTGAAGCTTTCTTT.

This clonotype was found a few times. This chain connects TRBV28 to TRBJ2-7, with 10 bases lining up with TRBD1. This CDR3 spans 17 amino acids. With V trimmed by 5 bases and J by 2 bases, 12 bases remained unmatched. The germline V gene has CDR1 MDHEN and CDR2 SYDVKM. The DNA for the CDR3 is TGTGCCAGCAGTACCCTATGGGACAGGGGTTGGACCTACGAGCAGTACTTC. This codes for CASSTLWDRGWTYEQYF.

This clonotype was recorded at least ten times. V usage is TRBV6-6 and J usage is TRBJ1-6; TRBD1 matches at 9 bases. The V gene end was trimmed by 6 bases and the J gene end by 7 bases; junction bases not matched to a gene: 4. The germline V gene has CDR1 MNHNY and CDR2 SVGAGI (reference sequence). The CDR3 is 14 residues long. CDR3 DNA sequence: TGTGCCAGCAGAAGGGGACAGGGAAATTCACCCCTCCACTTT. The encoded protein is CASRRGQGNSPLHF.